This T cell receptor beta chain was recovered during a study of blood T cell repertoires in COVID-19. Study-level information: Donors in the United States, Italy and Spain gave samples during acute or convalescent COVID-19.

Produced via immunoSEQ multiplex PCR; TCRdb's table is partial and in-frame only. The sample contains over 300,000 clones, around four fifths of which appear only once. CDR3 length: 15 residues. V lost 5 bases and J lost 3; bases outside the gene matches: 7. Germline CDR1 and CDR2: SGDLS and YYNGEE. The V call is TRBV9, the J call TRBJ2-1, with TRBD2 identical over 8 bases. The source material was peripheral blood. The sequence was collected from a woman aged 50 to 60 with acute or convalescent COVID-19. CDR3 loop: CASSPGGGSYNEQFF. DNA of the CDR3: TGTGCCAGCAGTCCCGGCGGGGGGAGCTACAATGAGCAGTTCTTC.